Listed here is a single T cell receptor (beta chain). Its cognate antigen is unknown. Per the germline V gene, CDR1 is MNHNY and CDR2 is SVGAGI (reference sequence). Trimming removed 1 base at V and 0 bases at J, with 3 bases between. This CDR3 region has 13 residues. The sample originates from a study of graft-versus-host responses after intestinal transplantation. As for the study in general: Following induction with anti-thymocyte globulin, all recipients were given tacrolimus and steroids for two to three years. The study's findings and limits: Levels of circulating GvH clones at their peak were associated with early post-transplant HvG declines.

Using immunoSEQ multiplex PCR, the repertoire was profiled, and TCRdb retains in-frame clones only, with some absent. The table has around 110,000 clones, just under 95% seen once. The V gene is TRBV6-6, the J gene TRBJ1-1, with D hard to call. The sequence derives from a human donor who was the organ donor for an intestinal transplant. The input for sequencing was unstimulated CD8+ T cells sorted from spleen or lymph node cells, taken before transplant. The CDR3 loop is CASSYWVNTEAFF. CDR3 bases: TGTGCCAGCAGTTACTGGGTGAACACTGAAGCTTTCTTT.